The clone carrying this T cell receptor (beta chain) was observed at least ten times. What it recognizes is unknown. The read ends 3 residues before the CDR3 terminus; that terminus is restored from the germline J gene. These data come from a study of T cell clonality in common variable immunodeficiency. Overall study findings and caveats: CVID subjects had higher TCRbeta clonality than healthy controls, most marked in about a third. Fewer deletions and N-nucleotide insertions were reportedly seen in common variable immunodeficiency TCR beta sequences.

CDR1 and CDR2 (germline): LNHDA, SQIVND (reference sequence). This CDR3 is built from 13 residues. Control and CVID samples contributed equal amounts of genomic DNA. Sequencing used immunoSEQ multiplex PCR; TCRdb keeps in-frame clones, though not all of them. The sample has around 81,000 clones, none seen only once. V is TRBV19 and J is TRBJ2-2; 8 bases are shared with TRBD1. The receptor's source is a person between 18 and 69 years old in good health. Sequencing input: peripheral blood mononuclear cells. Partial CDR3 DNA: TGTGCCACCCAGGGGGCAGGGATCCCATCG. It specifies CATQGAGIPS. The complete CDR3 sequence is CATQGAGIPSLFF.